One and the same sample provided the 18 T cell receptor beta chains below, sequenced in a study of cytomegalovirus exposure and HLA in healthy donors. 13 Jbeta primers and 60 Vbeta primers were used for the PCR. The data were produced by immunoSEQ multiplex PCR, yet TCRdb's version contains in-frame clones alone and is incomplete. The data hold about 130,000 clones, with about 75% observed a single time. The sequenced sample consisted of PBMCs. These receptors all stem from a middle-aged woman in good health and CMV-seronegative.

The chain has TRBV6-5 and TRBJ2-5, with TRBD2 matching 9 bases. CDR3 length equals 16 residues. Germline values: CDR1 MNHEY, CDR2 SVGAGI. V was pared by 4 bases and J by 0 bases, with 6 bases of the junction left unmatched. In DNA form, the CDR3 reads TGTGCCAGCAGTTTAGGGGCGGGGGGGCACCAAGAGACCCAGTACTTC. It yields the protein CASSLGAGGHQETQYF.

The V and J genes are TRBV5-4 and TRBJ2-5; weak D call: TRBD2 (6 bases). V was shortened by 4 bases and J by 5 bases, with 6 bases between the two germline ends. Germline V gene data show CDR1 as SGHNT and CDR2 as YYREEE (reference sequence). The CDR3 sequence is 11 residues long. CDR3 loop: CASSAGETQYF. The CDR3 DNA sequence: TGTGCCAGCAGCGCGGGGGAGACCCAGTACTTC. Variable domain in full (rest from reference TRBV5-4 and TRBJ2-5): ETGVTQSPTHLIKTRGQQVTLRCSSQSGHNTVSWYQQALGQGPQFIFQYYREEENGRGNFPPRFSGLQFPNYSSELNVNALELDDSALYLCASSAGETQYFGPGTRLLVL.

The chain combines TRBV7-2 with TRBJ1-2; no firm D call. V lost 1 base, J lost 7 bases, and 10 bases lay in between. The CDR3 consists of 13 residues. Germline V gene data show CDR1 as SGHTA and CDR2 as FQGNSA. In nucleotides, the CDR3 is TGTGCCAGCAGCTTAGACCCAGGCCTTGGCTACACCTTC. Its protein product is CASSLDPGLGYTF.

The chain couples TRBV11-3 to TRBJ2-2, with D unclear. CDR1 and CDR2 (germline): SGHNT, YENEEA. V was trimmed by 1 base and J by 4 bases, leaving 10 bases between them. This CDR3 has 15 residues. The DNA of the CDR3 is TGTGCCAGCAGCTTAGGGTTAAGTAGCACCGGGGAGCTGTTTTTT. Encoded protein: CASSLGLSSTGELFF.

The CDR3 spells CASSSTGGSEKLFF. The CDR3 DNA reads as TGCGCCAGCAGCTCGACAGGGGGCTCTGAAAAACTGTTTTTT. The V call is TRBV5-1, the J call TRBJ1-4; TRBD1 agrees at 10 bases. With V trimmed by 3 bases and J by 7 bases, 3 bases remained unmatched. This CDR3 region has 14 residues. Germline-derived CDR1 and CDR2 are SGHRS and YFSETQ.

The genes are TRBV10-3 and TRBJ1-4, with D maybe TRBD1 (6 bases). The V and J ends lost 4 bases and 6 bases respectively, with 12 bases between them. Germline V gene sequence: CDR1 ENHRY, CDR2 SYGVKD. The CDR3 loop spans 14 amino acids. CDR3 sequence (DNA): TGTGCCATCAGTGTAGGGGGGGATGATGAAAAACTGTTTTTT. Encoded protein: CAISVGGDDEKLFF.

This chain links TRBV4-1 with TRBJ1-1; 7 bases align to TRBD1. Per germline, CDR1 MGHRA and CDR2 YSYEKL. V lost 4 bases and J lost 1; bases outside the gene matches: 6. This CDR3 comprises 15 residues. CDR3 sequence (DNA): TGCGCCAGCAGCCCATCGGGACAGTGGAACACTGAAGCTTTCTTT. Translated, it gives CASSPSGQWNTEAFF.

This clone was picked up a small number of times. The chain recombines TRBV2 with TRBJ2-2; D remains ambiguous. The CDR3 is made up of 13 amino acids. The germline gives CDR1 SNHLY, CDR2 FYNNEI. V shed 2 bases and J shed 6 bases, with 7 bases lying between them. The DNA of the CDR3 is TGTGCCAGCAGTGAAACAGACCCCGGGGAGCTGTTTTTT. It encodes CASSETDPGELFF.

Points on this clone: The same CDR3 is also encoded by other DNA sequences in this sample. This rearrangement joins TRBV9 to TRBJ1-2; TRBD1 matches at 8 bases. Germline CDR1 and CDR2: SGDLS and YYNGEE. This CDR3 has 14 residues. The ends lost 0 bases at V and 4 bases at J; junction bases unmatched: 2. CDR3 nucleotide sequence: TGTGCCAGCAGCGTAGGACAGGGGAGCTATGGCTACACCTTC. As protein: CASSVGQGSYGYTF.

The chain employs TRBV18 and TRBJ2-7; possibly TRBD1 for D (5 bases). The V end lost 4 bases, the J end lost 3 bases, and 19 bases lay between the germline ends. This CDR3 spans 16 amino acids. The germline V gene has CDR1 KGHSH and CDR2 LQKENI. DNA for the CDR3: TGTGCCAGCTCACAGTCTTATCCGACAGCAGACTACGAGCAGTACTTC. It translates to CASSQSYPTADYEQYF.

This chain uses TRBV10-1 with TRBJ1-2; 7 bases map to TRBD1. V shed 0 bases, J shed 6 bases, and the junction held 4 bases outside the gene matches. The CDR3 spans 14 residues. The germline V gene encodes CDR1 WNHNN and CDR2 SYGVQD (reference sequence). CDR3 amino acids: CASSESRGMDGYTF. CDR3 nucleotide sequence: TGCGCCAGCAGTGAGTCCAGGGGGATGGATGGCTACACCTTC.

The V call is TRBV25-1, the J call TRBJ2-7; 7 bases match TRBD1. The germline CDR1 and CDR2 sequences are MGHDK and SYGVNS. The CDR3 contains 14 residues. The V gene end was trimmed by 5 bases and the J gene end by 0 bases; junction bases not matched to a gene: 4. The CDR3 nucleotides read TGTGCCAGCAGTTACAGGGGCAGCTCCTACGAGCAGTACTTC. This translates into CASSYRGSSYEQYF.

This clone was observed a few times. The chain uses TRBV5-1 and TRBJ1-3; D remains ambiguous. The CDR3 runs to 14 residues. Germline CDR1 and CDR2: SGHRS and YFSETQ. V was cut by 0 bases and J by 0 bases, with 4 bases left in between. CDR3 loop: CASSLGSSGNTIYF. In nucleotides, the CDR3 is TGCGCCAGCAGCTTGGGGAGCTCTGGAAACACCATATATTTT.

The rearrangement links TRBV29-1 to TRBJ1-1; D ambiguous. Looked up from germline, CDR1 is SQVTM and CDR2 is ANQGSEA. V lost 3 bases, J lost 0 bases, and 17 bases lay in between. The CDR3 loop spans 16 amino acids. This chain's CDR3 is CSVDDGIRRLNTEAFF. CDR3 nucleotides: TGCAGCGTTGACGACGGGATCCGCCGATTGAACACTGAAGCTTTCTTT.

This sequence joins TRBV21-1 and TRBJ1-2; no DNA check was done on the table's D call, TRBD1. TRBV21-1 counts as a pseudogene. The CDR3 extends over 19 amino acids. CDR3 sequence reads: CASSKLGRDRGPRPCVYTF. In DNA form, the CDR3 reads TGTGCCAGCAGCAAACTGGGTCGGGACAGGGGACCCAGACCGTGTGTGTACACCTTC.

The rearrangement joins TRBV7-9 to TRBJ1-1; TRBD1 aligns across 9 bases. The ends lost 4 bases at V and 6 bases at J; junction bases unmatched: 3. Germline loops: CDR1 SEHNR, CDR2 FQNEAQ (reference sequence). There are 13 residues in the CDR3. This CDR3 reads CASSSRTGAEAFF. The CDR3 coding sequence is TGTGCCAGCAGCTCACGGACAGGGGCTGAAGCTTTCTTT.

The rearrangement uses TRBV6-6 and TRBJ1-6; the match to TRBD1 covers 7 bases. The germline V gene has CDR1 MNHNY and CDR2 SVGAGI (reference sequence). J lost 7 bases, V lost 6 bases, and 6 bases had no gene match. This CDR3 spans 14 amino acids. Written as DNA, the CDR3 is TGTGCCAGCAGGACCGGGACAGAGAATTCACCCCTCCACTTT. This encodes CASRTGTENSPLHF.

The chain employs TRBV6-1 and TRBJ2-1; 10 nucleotides align to TRBD2. Germline V gene lookup returns CDR1 MNHNS and CDR2 SASEGT. The V gene end was trimmed by 2 bases and the J gene end by 0 bases; junction bases not matched to a gene: 13. The length of the CDR3 is 20 residues. This CDR3 is CASSERRLAGSLSSYNEQFF. CDR3 sequence (DNA): TGTGCCAGCAGTGAAAGAAGACTAGCGGGCTCTTTAAGCTCCTACAATGAGCAGTTCTTC.